The present TCR beta chain was sequenced within a study of Ad26.COV2.S vaccination and SARS-CoV-2 variants. The germline V gene encodes CDR1 GTSNPN and CDR2 SVGIG (reference sequence). The CDR3 is 14 residues long. V was pared by 4 bases and J by 2 bases, with 14 bases between. Treatment meaning: roughly 20 received Ad26.COV2.S at low or high dose, single or two shots; roughly five received placebo; per-sample allocation not given. Specimens were obtained on day 63 following the first vaccine or placebo injection. TCRdb's copy holds only in-frame clones and misses some; the assay was immunoSEQ multiplex PCR. This repertoire shows roughly 700,000 clones, about 89% found once; its top ten account for over 1.3%.

The chain links TRBV30 to TRBJ1-2, with D perhaps TRBD1 (6 bases). This specimen consisted of peripheral blood, obtained in a trial of Ad26.COV2.S vaccine versus placebo. This TCR derives from a person between 18 and 65 years old who received the Ad26.COV2.S COVID-19 vaccine or a placebo. As DNA, the CDR3 is TGTGCCTGGATTTCGACAGGATTAAACTATGGCTACACCTTC. It codes for CAWISTGLNYGYTF. Full variable domain (rest looked up from reference TRBV30 and TRBJ1-2): SQTIHQWPATLVQPVGSPLSLECTVEGTSNPNLYWYRQAAGRGLQLLFYSVGIGQISSEVPQNLSASRPQDRQFILSSKKLLLSDSGFYLCAWISTGLNYGYTFGSGTRLTVV.